The rows below give T cell receptor beta chains drawn from one sample of a study of blood T cell repertoires in COVID-19. The protocol was immunoSEQ multiplex PCR, while the TCRdb copy is restricted to in-frame clones and leaves out a portion. The top ten hold roughly 10% of the sample, which has roughly 350,000 clones, roughly 86% seen once. What was sequenced was peripheral blood. The source is a woman aged 25 to 39 with COVID-19, enrolled during active disease. The CDR3 runs from the conserved cysteine through the conserved F or W. A D gene is named only where the DNA matches it firmly. Some rows have no size entry. The others give once, few or many, or a class for an expanded clone.

j_call: TRBJ2-3
v_call: TRBV7-3
clone_size: -
d_call: TRBD2
cdr3_nt: TGTGCCAGCAGCAATTCGGGACTAGGACTGCTTAGAGATACGCAGTATTTT
cdr3_aa: CASSNSGLGLLRDTQYF

j_call: TRBJ1-1
v_call: TRBV6-6
clone_size: -
d_call: -
cdr3_nt: TGTGCCAGCAGTTACCCCGAGGAGGGCACTGAAGCTTTCTTT
cdr3_aa: CASSYPEEGTEAFF

j_call: TRBJ1-1
v_call: TRBV2
clone_size: few
d_call: -
cdr3_nt: TGTGCCAGCAGTGAAGTGACAGTGAACACTGAAGCTTTCTTT
cdr3_aa: CASSEVTVNTEAFF

j_call: TRBJ2-5
v_call: TRBV5-1
clone_size: -
d_call: TRBD1
cdr3_nt: TGCGCCAGCAGCGTCAGGGGGCCAAGAGAGACCCAGTACTTC
cdr3_aa: CASSVRGPRETQYF

j_call: TRBJ1-3
v_call: TRBV30
clone_size: -
d_call: -
cdr3_nt: TGTGCCTGGAGCCGCGGCCTCTCTGGAAACACCATATATTTT
cdr3_aa: CAWSRGLSGNTIYF

j_call: TRBJ1-5
v_call: TRBV5-6
clone_size: -
d_call: -
cdr3_nt: TGTGCCAGCAGCCCAGGGCCTGGCAATCAGCCCCAGCATTTT
cdr3_aa: CASSPGPGNQPQHF

j_call: TRBJ2-1
v_call: TRBV19
clone_size: once
d_call: TRBD2
cdr3_nt: TGTGCCAGTATGGGGACTAGCGGGAGAACGCTTACCAATGAGCAGTTCTTC
cdr3_aa: CASMGTSGRTLTNEQFF

j_call: TRBJ2-3
v_call: TRBV28
clone_size: -
d_call: TRBD2
cdr3_nt: TGTGCCAGCAGTTTCCTTGGACTAGAGGCAGATACGCAGTATTTT
cdr3_aa: CASSFLGLEADTQYF

j_call: TRBJ2-5
v_call: TRBV29-1
clone_size: -
d_call: TRBD2
cdr3_nt: TGCAGCGTTGGAGCAGCGGGAGCTTCGGAGACCCAGTACTTC
cdr3_aa: CSVGAAGASETQYF

j_call: TRBJ2-7
v_call: TRBV2
clone_size: -
d_call: -
cdr3_nt: TGTGCCAGCAGTAGAACAGGGGATTTGGACTACTACGAGCAGTACTTC
cdr3_aa: CASSRTGDLDYYEQYF

j_call: TRBJ2-5
v_call: TRBV9
clone_size: -
d_call: -
cdr3_nt: TGTGCCAGCAGCGTAGAAGGGGCAGAGACCCAGTACTTC
cdr3_aa: CASSVEGAETQYF

j_call: TRBJ1-2
v_call: TRBV10-3
clone_size: -
d_call: -
cdr3_nt: TGTGCCACGTTACAGGAAATCTATGGCTACACCTTC
cdr3_aa: CATLQEIYGYTF

j_call: TRBJ2-5
v_call: TRBV3-1/TRBV3-2
clone_size: -
d_call: TRBD2
cdr3_nt: TGTGCCAGCAGCCGAGGGCTAGCGGGGATCCAAGAGACCCAGTACTTC
cdr3_aa: CASSRGLAGIQETQYF

j_call: TRBJ2-7
v_call: TRBV11-2
clone_size: once
d_call: TRBD2
cdr3_nt: TGTGCCAGCAGCTCCCTAGCGGGAGGCTCCTACGAGCAGTACTTC
cdr3_aa: CASSSLAGGSYEQYF

j_call: TRBJ1-1
v_call: TRBV6-5
clone_size: -
d_call: -
cdr3_nt: TGTGCCAGCAGTCGGTTAAGTGGTACTGAAGCTTTCTTT
cdr3_aa: CASSRLSGTEAFF

j_call: TRBJ1-1
v_call: TRBV7-9
clone_size: -
d_call: -
cdr3_nt: TGTGCCAGCAGCCGAGCAGGGTACACTGAAGCTTTCTTT
cdr3_aa: CASSRAGYTEAFF

j_call: TRBJ2-7
v_call: TRBV6-2/TRBV6-3
clone_size: -
d_call: -
cdr3_nt: TGTGCCAGCAGTACGGACACTTCCTCCTACGAGCAGTACTTC
cdr3_aa: CASSTDTSSYEQYF

j_call: TRBJ2-7
v_call: TRBV3-1/TRBV3-2
clone_size: -
d_call: TRBD1
cdr3_nt: TGTGCCAGCAGCCAAGTCGGGACAGTCTACGAGCAGTACTTC
cdr3_aa: CASSQVGTVYEQYF

j_call: TRBJ2-2
v_call: TRBV24-1
clone_size: few
d_call: TRBD1
cdr3_nt: TGTGCCACCAGTGATTTCCAGGGGGCGAACACCGGGGAGCTGTTTTTT
cdr3_aa: CATSDFQGANTGELFF

j_call: TRBJ1-1
v_call: TRBV18
clone_size: -
d_call: TRBD1
cdr3_nt: TGTGCCAGCTCACCAGCCGGGACAGATGAAGCTTTCTTT
cdr3_aa: CASSPAGTDEAFF

j_call: TRBJ1-5
v_call: TRBV6-5
clone_size: -
d_call: -
cdr3_nt: TGTGCCAGCCGAACAGGGACGGGTCAGCCCCAGCATTTT
cdr3_aa: CASRTGTGQPQHF

j_call: TRBJ2-5
v_call: TRBV27
clone_size: -
d_call: TRBD1
cdr3_nt: TGTGCCAGCAGTCCCCATAAGACAGGGGGCTGGGAGACCCAGTACTTC
cdr3_aa: CASSPHKTGGWETQYF

j_call: TRBJ2-3
v_call: TRBV19
clone_size: -
d_call: -
cdr3_nt: TGTGCCAGTAGTATAGGAGCGGAGCCTGGCACAGATACGCAGTATTTT
cdr3_aa: CASSIGAEPGTDTQYF

j_call: TRBJ1-5
v_call: TRBV2
clone_size: -
d_call: -
cdr3_nt: TGTGCCAGCAGTGAAGACTATAATCAGCCCCAGCATTTT
cdr3_aa: CASSEDYNQPQHF

j_call: TRBJ2-7
v_call: TRBV18
clone_size: -
d_call: TRBD2
cdr3_nt: TGTGCCAGCTCACCAGGGACTAGCGGTACCTACGAGCAGTACTTC
cdr3_aa: CASSPGTSGTYEQYF

j_call: TRBJ2-1
v_call: TRBV4-2
clone_size: -
d_call: TRBD2
cdr3_nt: TGTGCCAGCAGCCTTAGACTAGCGGGTGTTAATGAGCAGTTCTTC
cdr3_aa: CASSLRLAGVNEQFF

j_call: TRBJ2-3
v_call: TRBV9
clone_size: -
d_call: TRBD1
cdr3_nt: TGTGCCAGCAGCGCCGCGGAGTGGGGGACAGGGAGCACAGATACGCAGTATTTT
cdr3_aa: CASSAAEWGTGSTDTQYF

j_call: TRBJ2-1
v_call: TRBV28
clone_size: -
d_call: -
cdr3_nt: TGTGCCAGCAGTTTAAGTGGGGGGAGAGGGTCCTACAATGAGCAGTTCTTC
cdr3_aa: CASSLSGGRGSYNEQFF

j_call: TRBJ2-3
v_call: TRBV3-1/TRBV3-2
clone_size: -
d_call: -
cdr3_nt: TGTGCCAGCAGCCAAGATCTCCGCGGTTGGGGCACAGATACGCAGTATTTT
cdr3_aa: CASSQDLRGWGTDTQYF

j_call: TRBJ2-3
v_call: TRBV10-3
clone_size: -
d_call: -
cdr3_nt: TGTGCCATCAGTGAAGGGGCTAGCACAGATACGCAGTATTTT
cdr3_aa: CAISEGASTDTQYF

j_call: TRBJ2-5
v_call: TRBV18
clone_size: -
d_call: TRBD2
cdr3_nt: TGTGCCAGCTCACCGACTAGCGGGAGTGAGACCCAGTACTTC
cdr3_aa: CASSPTSGSETQYF

j_call: TRBJ1-1
v_call: TRBV30
clone_size: -
d_call: -
cdr3_nt: TGTGCCTGGTCCTCAGGGCTGAACACTGAAGCTTTCTTT
cdr3_aa: CAWSSGLNTEAFF

j_call: TRBJ1-3
v_call: TRBV29-1
clone_size: -
d_call: -
cdr3_nt: TGCAGCGTCATGGGGCTACACCACTCTGGAAACACCATATATTTT
cdr3_aa: CSVMGLHHSGNTIYF

j_call: TRBJ2-3
v_call: TRBV6-5
clone_size: -
d_call: -
cdr3_nt: TGTGCCAGCAGTCATGAGGGCACAGATACGCAGTATTTT
cdr3_aa: CASSHEGTDTQYF

j_call: TRBJ1-1
v_call: TRBV11-2
clone_size: -
d_call: -
cdr3_nt: TGTGCCAGCAGCTTAGATTCTGGACAGTCGAACACTGAAGCTTTCTTT
cdr3_aa: CASSLDSGQSNTEAFF

j_call: TRBJ2-1
v_call: TRBV10-3
clone_size: -
d_call: TRBD1
cdr3_nt: TGTGCCATCCGAGGGGACAGGTACAATGAGCAGTTCTTC
cdr3_aa: CAIRGDRYNEQFF

j_call: TRBJ2-7
v_call: TRBV12-3/TRBV12-4
clone_size: -
d_call: -
cdr3_nt: TGTGCCAGCAGGGATTTGGGGGGCTACGAGCAGTACTTC
cdr3_aa: CASRDLGGYEQYF

j_call: TRBJ2-1
v_call: TRBV5-1
clone_size: -
d_call: -
cdr3_nt: TGCGCCAGCAGCGTATCGGGACTCCACTACAATGAGCAGTTCTTC
cdr3_aa: CASSVSGLHYNEQFF

j_call: TRBJ2-7
v_call: TRBV7-2
clone_size: -
d_call: -
cdr3_nt: TGTGCCAGCAGCCTGAGTACCCTCGAGCAGTACTTC
cdr3_aa: CASSLSTLEQYF

j_call: TRBJ2-7
v_call: TRBV4-1
clone_size: -
d_call: -
cdr3_nt: TGCGCCAGCAGCCATCCCCGAGGCTACGAGCAGTACTTC
cdr3_aa: CASSHPRGYEQYF

j_call: TRBJ1-1
v_call: TRBV30
clone_size: -
d_call: TRBD1
cdr3_nt: TGTGCCTGGAGTGTGGGCAGGGGGTTAGCTTTCTTT
cdr3_aa: CAWSVGRGLAFF

j_call: TRBJ2-3
v_call: TRBV7-9
clone_size: -
d_call: -
cdr3_nt: TGTGCCAGCAGCTTAGGTTTTGAAGCCGATACGCAGTATTTT
cdr3_aa: CASSLGFEADTQYF

j_call: TRBJ1-6
v_call: TRBV25-1
clone_size: many
d_call: -
cdr3_nt: TGTGCCAGCAGTGATTACGAGAAACAGATAAATTCACCCCTCCACTTT
cdr3_aa: CASSDYEKQINSPLHF

j_call: TRBJ1-1
v_call: TRBV5-1
clone_size: few
d_call: -
cdr3_nt: TGCGCCAGCAGCTTCCGGGGGAACACTGAAGCTTTCTTT
cdr3_aa: CASSFRGNTEAFF

j_call: TRBJ2-2
v_call: TRBV7-9
clone_size: -
d_call: -
cdr3_nt: TGTGCCAGCAGCCCCGGTGGCGGGGAGCTGTTTTTT
cdr3_aa: CASSPGGGELFF

j_call: TRBJ2-3
v_call: TRBV7-3
clone_size: -
d_call: TRBD2
cdr3_nt: TGTGCCAGCAGCCCGAGCGGGAGTAGCACAGATACGCAGTATTTT
cdr3_aa: CASSPSGSSTDTQYF